This T cell receptor (beta chain) was profiled in a study of T cell repertoires in ileal Crohn's disease. On the study more broadly: About half of patients got postoperative therapy: 11 thiopurines, around 20 anti-TNF. The M6 sample came from neoterminal ileum during colonoscopy after surgery. Findings of the study overall: Clonal expansions were more frequent in active smokers than non-smokers at surgery.

Sequencing used immunoSEQ multiplex PCR; TCRdb keeps in-frame clones, though not all of them. The data show around 9,900 clones, 79% seen once. Time point described: neoterminal ileum biopsy at postoperative endoscopy, about 6 months after surgery. About this clone: Its antigen is as yet unknown.

The CDR3 spans 15 residues. V lost 6 bases to trimming and J lost 0 bases; unmatched junction nucleotides: 2. Germline CDR1 reads SQVTM; CDR2 reads ANQGSEA. Sample: ileal tissue. The genes are TRBV29-1 and TRBJ2-3; 14 nucleotides align to TRBD2. This TCR derives from an adult with Crohn's disease. The chain's CDR3 is CSVWTSGGSTDTQYF. The CDR3 nucleotides read TGCAGCGTCTGGACTAGCGGGGGGAGCACAGATACGCAGTATTTT.